This is a list of T cell receptor beta chains from one sample in a study of CD8 T cells in ankylosing spondylitis. Each CDR3 protein is one row after TCRdb ran MiXCR on the 5' RACE reads. The data contain a few hundred thousand distinct CDR3 sequences, about 12% of them singletons. Sequencing was done on a sample of blood, either unsorted or a sorted T cell fraction (not recorded which). The receptors come from a male donor with ankylosing spondylitis. The conserved cysteine and the conserved F or W are not part of the CDR3 here.

v_call | cdr3_aa
TRBV10-3 | AISDSRGELYNEQF
TRBV10-2 | ASMPGNTEAF
TRBV30 | AWNPGTGYNGYT
TRBV6-1 | ASSEEPPGHRNTEAF
TRBV5-6 | ASSYRSDGSYEQY
TRBV6-4 | ASSRTSGGLYNEQF
TRBV7-2 | ASAEGVGEQF
TRBV5-1 | ASSLSLASSYNEQF
TRBV5-1 | ASSSSGRAAPRQF
TRBV5-6 | ASTSFQEAYLGTEAF
TRBV10-3 | AISESRGTYTGELF
TRBV6-1 | ASTKSQGFNNEQF
TRBV11-3 | ASSLDSGNFYNEQF
TRBV3-1 | ASSLLTGTDTQY
TRBV11-2 | ASSPGGGMNTEAF
TRBV4-1 | ASSRDPWVSYNEQF
TRBV3-1 | ASSLLLAGGTNEQF
TRBV21-1 | ASSSRDREGSGNTEAF
TRBV7-2 | ASNRAFNEQF
TRBV7-9 | ASSLAPNTEAF
TRBV20-1 | SAQFGGSSLETQY
TRBV11-2 | ASLIGTDTDTQY
TRBV20-1 | SANTLGNQPQH
TRBV20-1 | SVPRGRRDIQY
TRBV7-2 | ASSFPGANYNEQF
TRBV30 | AWTEITEAF
TRBV24-1 | ATSDSRDRGRWQPQH
TRBV24-1 | ATSDSGLAGGGLYNEQF
TRBV7-9 | ASSFLGLAGGVDEQY
TRBV7-9 | ASSLALGYSEQF
TRBV5-1 | ASSSPFQTGMASSLGTEAF